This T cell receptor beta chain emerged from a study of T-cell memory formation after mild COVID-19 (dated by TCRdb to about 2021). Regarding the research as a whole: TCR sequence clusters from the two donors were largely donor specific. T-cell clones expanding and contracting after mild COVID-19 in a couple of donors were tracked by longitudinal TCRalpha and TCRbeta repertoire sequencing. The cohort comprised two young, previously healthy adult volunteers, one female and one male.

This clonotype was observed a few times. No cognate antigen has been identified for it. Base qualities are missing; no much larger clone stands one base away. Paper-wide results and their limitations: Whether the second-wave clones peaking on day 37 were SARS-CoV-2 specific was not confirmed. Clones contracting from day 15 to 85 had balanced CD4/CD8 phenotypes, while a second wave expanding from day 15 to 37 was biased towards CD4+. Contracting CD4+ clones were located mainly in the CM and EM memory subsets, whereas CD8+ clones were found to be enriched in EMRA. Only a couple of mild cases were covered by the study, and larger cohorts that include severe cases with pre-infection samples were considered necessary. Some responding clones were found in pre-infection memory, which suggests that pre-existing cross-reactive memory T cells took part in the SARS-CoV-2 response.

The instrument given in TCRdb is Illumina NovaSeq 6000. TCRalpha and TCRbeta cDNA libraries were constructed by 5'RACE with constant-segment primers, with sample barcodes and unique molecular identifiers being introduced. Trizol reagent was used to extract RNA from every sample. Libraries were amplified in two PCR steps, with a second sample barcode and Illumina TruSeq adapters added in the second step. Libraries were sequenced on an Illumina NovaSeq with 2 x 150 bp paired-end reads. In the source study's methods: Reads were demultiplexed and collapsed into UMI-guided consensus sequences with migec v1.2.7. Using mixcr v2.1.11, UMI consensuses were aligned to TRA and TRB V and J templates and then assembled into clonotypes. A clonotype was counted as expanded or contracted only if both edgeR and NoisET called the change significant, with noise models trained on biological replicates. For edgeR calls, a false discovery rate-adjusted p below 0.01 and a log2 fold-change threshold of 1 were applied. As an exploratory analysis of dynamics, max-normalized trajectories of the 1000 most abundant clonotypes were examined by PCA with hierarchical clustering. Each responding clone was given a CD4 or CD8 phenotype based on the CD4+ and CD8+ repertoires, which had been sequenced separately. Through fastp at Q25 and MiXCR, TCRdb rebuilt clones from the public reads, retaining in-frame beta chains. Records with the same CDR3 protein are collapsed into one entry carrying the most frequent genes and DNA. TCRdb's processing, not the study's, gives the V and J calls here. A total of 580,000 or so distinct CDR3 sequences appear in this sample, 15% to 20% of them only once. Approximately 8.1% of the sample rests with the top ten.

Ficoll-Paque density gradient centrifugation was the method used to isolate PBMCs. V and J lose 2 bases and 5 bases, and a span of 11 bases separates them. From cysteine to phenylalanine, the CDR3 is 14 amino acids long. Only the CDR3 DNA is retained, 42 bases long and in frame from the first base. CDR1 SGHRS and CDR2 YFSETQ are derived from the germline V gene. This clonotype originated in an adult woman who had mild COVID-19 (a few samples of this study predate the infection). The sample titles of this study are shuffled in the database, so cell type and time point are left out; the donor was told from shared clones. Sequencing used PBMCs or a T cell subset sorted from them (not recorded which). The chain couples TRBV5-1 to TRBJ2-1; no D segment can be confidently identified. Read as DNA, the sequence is TGCGCCAGCAGCTTCCACCCTTTGGACAATGAGCAGTTCTTC. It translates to CASSFHPLDNEQFF.